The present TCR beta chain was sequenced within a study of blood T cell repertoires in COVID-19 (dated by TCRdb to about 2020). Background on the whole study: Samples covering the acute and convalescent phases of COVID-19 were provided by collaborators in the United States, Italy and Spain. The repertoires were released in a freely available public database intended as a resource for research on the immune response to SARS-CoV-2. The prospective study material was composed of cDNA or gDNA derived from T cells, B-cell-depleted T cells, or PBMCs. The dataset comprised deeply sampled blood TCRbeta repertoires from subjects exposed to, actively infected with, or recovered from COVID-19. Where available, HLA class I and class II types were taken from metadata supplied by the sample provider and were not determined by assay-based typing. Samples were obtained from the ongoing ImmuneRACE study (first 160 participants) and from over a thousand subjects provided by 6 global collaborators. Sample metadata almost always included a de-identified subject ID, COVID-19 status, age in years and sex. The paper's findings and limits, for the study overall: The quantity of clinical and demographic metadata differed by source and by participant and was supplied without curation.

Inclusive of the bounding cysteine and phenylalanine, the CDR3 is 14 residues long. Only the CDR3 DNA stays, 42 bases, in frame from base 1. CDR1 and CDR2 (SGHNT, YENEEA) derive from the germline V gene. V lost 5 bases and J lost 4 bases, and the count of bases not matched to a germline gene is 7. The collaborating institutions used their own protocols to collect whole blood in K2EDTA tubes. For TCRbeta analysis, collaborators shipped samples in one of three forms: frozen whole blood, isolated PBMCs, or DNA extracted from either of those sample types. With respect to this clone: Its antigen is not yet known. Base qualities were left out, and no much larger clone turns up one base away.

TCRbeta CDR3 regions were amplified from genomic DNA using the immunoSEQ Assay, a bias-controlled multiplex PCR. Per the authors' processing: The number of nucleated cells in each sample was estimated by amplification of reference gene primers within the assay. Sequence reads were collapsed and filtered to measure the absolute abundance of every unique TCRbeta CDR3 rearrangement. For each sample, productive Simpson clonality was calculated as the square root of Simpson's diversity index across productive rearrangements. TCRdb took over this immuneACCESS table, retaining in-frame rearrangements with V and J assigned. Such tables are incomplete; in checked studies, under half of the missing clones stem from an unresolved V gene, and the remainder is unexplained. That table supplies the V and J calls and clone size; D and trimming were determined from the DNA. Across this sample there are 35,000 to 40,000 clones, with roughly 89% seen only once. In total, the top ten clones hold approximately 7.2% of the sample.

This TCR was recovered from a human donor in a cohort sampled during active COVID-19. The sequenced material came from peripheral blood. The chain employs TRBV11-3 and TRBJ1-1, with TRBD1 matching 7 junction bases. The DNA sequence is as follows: TGTGCCAGCAGCCTACAGGGGATCGGCACTGAAGCTTTCTTT. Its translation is CASSLQGIGTEAFF. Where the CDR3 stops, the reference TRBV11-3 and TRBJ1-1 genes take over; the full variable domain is EAGVVQSPRYKIIEKKQPVAFWCNPISGHNTLYWYLQNLGQGPELLIRYENEEAVDDSQLPKDRFSAERLKGVDSTLKIQPAELGDSAVYLCASSLQGIGTEAFFGQGTRLTVV.